This TCR beta chain was sequenced during a study of blood T cells in healthy people across ages. Germline V gene sequence: CDR1 PRHDT, CDR2 FYEKMQ (reference sequence). The CDR3 contains 15 residues. The V end lost 0 bases, the J end lost 6 bases, and 12 bases lay between the germline ends. Study observations and caveats: Long-lived donors carried more naive CD4+ cells and greater diversity than aged donors. PBMCs were not sorted, which prevented a conclusive comparison of naive versus antigen-experienced cells.

With respect to this clonotype: The antigen is undetermined.

It was with a sample-barcoded 5' primer and a J-beta primer mix that a second PCR of roughly 7 to 12 cycles was run. A template-switch adaptor with 12 random nucleotides tagged each cDNA molecule. Sequencing yielded, for each sample, at least 3 million paired-end reads carrying CDR3. TCRdb re-analysed the 5' RACE reads in MiXCR, keeping a single row per CDR3 protein. The data contain about 1 million distinct CDR3 sequences, 45% of them singletons. The sequence came from a woman in her sixties or seventies in good health. The chain joins TRBV13 to TRBJ1-5, with unresolved D. The sequencing sample was made of blood. The DNA for the CDR3 is TGTGCCAGCAGCTTAGGCCCTGCTATCAGTCAGCCCCAGCATTTT. This sequence encodes CASSLGPAISQPQHF.